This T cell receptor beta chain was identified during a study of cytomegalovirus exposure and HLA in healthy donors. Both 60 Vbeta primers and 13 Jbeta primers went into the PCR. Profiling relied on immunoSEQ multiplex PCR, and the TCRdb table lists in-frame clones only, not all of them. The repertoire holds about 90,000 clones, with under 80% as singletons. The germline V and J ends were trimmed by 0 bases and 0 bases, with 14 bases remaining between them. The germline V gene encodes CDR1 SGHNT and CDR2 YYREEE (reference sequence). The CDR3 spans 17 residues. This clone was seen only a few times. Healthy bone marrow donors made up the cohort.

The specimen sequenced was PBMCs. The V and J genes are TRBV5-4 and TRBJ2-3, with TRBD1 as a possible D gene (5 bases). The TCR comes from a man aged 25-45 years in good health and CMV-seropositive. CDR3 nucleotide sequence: TGTGCCAGCAGCTTGGTGCCAGGGCGCTCTAGCACAGATACGCAGTATTTT. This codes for CASSLVPGRSSTDTQYF.